The rows below give T cell receptor beta chains drawn from one sample of a study of OX40 agonist ivuxolimab in advanced cancers. Method: immunoSEQ multiplex PCR; TCRdb's copy keeps in-frame clones and lacks some. The sample has about 67,000 clones, around 86% seen once; the top ten hold around 4%. The material sequenced was CD4+ or CD8+ T cells sorted from blood, taken in a trial of the OX40 agonist ivuxolimab. Receptors originate from an adult with an advanced solid tumor such as melanoma, head and neck, liver or kidney cancer. The CDR3 runs from the conserved cysteine through the conserved F or W. D genes are given only for firm matches. The size field is filled for only some rows; it gives once, few, many or a size class.

j_call | clone_size | v_call | d_call | cdr3_nt | cdr3_aa
TRBJ2-7 | NA | TRBV27 | TRBD1 | TGTGCCAGCAGCCCGGGACAGGGGGCTCTCGAGCAGTACTTC | CASSPGQGALEQYF
TRBJ2-1 | NA | TRBV14 | NA | TGTGCCAGCAGCCAACTCGCGCAGCTAAACAACAATGAGCAGTTCTTC | CASSQLAQLNNNEQFF
TRBJ2-7 | few | TRBV7-9 | NA | TGTGCCAGCAGCTTAGAGCCAGCTCACGAGCAGTACTTC | CASSLEPAHEQYF
TRBJ1-1 | once | TRBV10-2 | TRBD1 | TGCGCCAGCAGTGACGGGACAGGTGAGATTCGAGCTTTCTTT | CASSDGTGEIRAFF
TRBJ2-3 | NA | TRBV5-4 | TRBD2 | TGTGCCAGCAGCTTGAGACAAACTAGCGGGAGTCGGGGAGATACGCAGTATTTT | CASSLRQTSGSRGDTQYF
TRBJ2-1 | NA | TRBV4-2 | NA | TGTGCCAGCAGCCAAGATGTAGGACTCTCCAATGAGCAGTTCTTC | CASSQDVGLSNEQFF
TRBJ1-5 | NA | TRBV7-9 | TRBD1 | TGTGCCAGCAGTTTTACAGGGGGCAATCAGCCCCAGCATTTT | CASSFTGGNQPQHF
TRBJ2-2 | NA | TRBV7-6 | NA | TGTGCCAGCAGCCGTAGGAATCCCGGGGAGCTGTTTTTT | CASSRRNPGELFF
TRBJ1-1 | once | TRBV2 | NA | TGTGCCAGCAGAGGAGAGGCATCCTTGAACACTGAAGCTTTCTTT | CASRGEASLNTEAFF
TRBJ2-1 | NA | TRBV27 | NA | TGTGCCAGCAGTATGGACAATTACTCCTACAATGAGCAGTTCTTC | CASSMDNYSYNEQFF
TRBJ2-7 | NA | TRBV2 | NA | TGTGCCAGCAACGGGGTGGGATCCTACGAGCAGTACTTC | CASNGVGSYEQYF
TRBJ2-7 | NA | TRBV4-2 | TRBD1 | TGTGCCAGCAGCCAAGCCATTAACGACAGGGACCCCTACGAGCAGTACTTC | CASSQAINDRDPYEQYF
TRBJ1-3 | once | TRBV4-3 | NA | TGCGCCAGCAGCCAAACAGGGAGAGCGGTCTCTGGAAACACCATATATTTT | CASSQTGRAVSGNTIYF
TRBJ2-7 | few | TRBV30 | NA | TGTGCCCGCGGATTAGGGTCAGGAATATACTACGAGCAGTACTTC | CARGLGSGIYYEQYF
TRBJ1-2 | NA | TRBV28 | NA | TGTGCCAGCAGTTTAACACTCCCGTTTAACTATGGCTACACCTTC | CASSLTLPFNYGYTF
TRBJ2-7 | NA | TRBV18 | TRBD1 | TGTGCCAGCTCACCGACACAGGGGGGCTACGAGCAGTACTTC | CASSPTQGGYEQYF
TRBJ2-2 | NA | TRBV5-1 | NA | TGCGCCAGCAGCTTGGCCTCGGCAGGGGAGCTGTTTTTT | CASSLASAGELFF
TRBJ1-2 | once | TRBV5-6 | NA | TGTGCCAGCAGCTTGGACAGGGACTATGGCTACACCTTC | CASSLDRDYGYTF
TRBJ1-1 | NA | TRBV14 | NA | TGTGCCAGCAGCCAATCCATGGGCTTGGGTGTCGGCACTGAAGCTTTCTTT | CASSQSMGLGVGTEAFF
TRBJ2-3 | NA | TRBV7-9 | NA | TGTGCCAGCAGCTCACCCACACAGGGCACAGATACGCAGTATTTT | CASSSPTQGTDTQYF
TRBJ2-5 | NA | TRBV21-1 | NA | TGTGCCAGCAGCAAAGGATTTATGGGAGGGACCCAGTACTTC | CASSKGFMGGTQYF
TRBJ2-5 | NA | TRBV7-2 | TRBD1 | TGTGCCAGCAGCTTAGTCCAGAACAGGGGAGAGACCCAGTACTTC | CASSLVQNRGETQYF
TRBJ2-5 | NA | TRBV19 | TRBD2 | TGTGCCAGTAGGGCGGCGGGGGGGCGAGAGACCCAGTACTTC | CASRAAGGRETQYF
TRBJ2-3 | once | TRBV5-1 | TRBD1 | TGCGCCAGCAGCTCCCTGAGGGGGCGAATCACAGATACGCAGTATTTT | CASSSLRGRITDTQYF
TRBJ2-3 | NA | TRBV7-2 | NA | TGTGCCAGCAGCTTAGCTTCAGATACGCAGTATTTT | CASSLASDTQYF
TRBJ1-2 | NA | TRBV4-1 | TRBD1 | TGCGCCAGCAGCCAAGACGCAGGGGGCGGGATCTATGGCTACACCTTC | CASSQDAGGGIYGYTF
TRBJ1-2 | NA | TRBV7-8 | NA | TGTGCCAGCAGCCCAGAGATGGGGGAGAGGACCTTC | CASSPEMGERTF
TRBJ2-1 | once | TRBV9 | NA | TGTGCCAGCAGCGCCTTAGGGTCGTTGCTCAATGAGCAGTTCTTC | CASSALGSLLNEQFF
TRBJ2-6 | NA | TRBV21-1 | NA | TGTGCCAGCAGCAAAGTAGGTAGTCACAGGCTCTCTGGGGCCAACGTCCTGACTTTC | CASSKVGSHRLSGANVLTF
TRBJ2-1 | NA | TRBV7-2 | TRBD1 | TGTGCCAGCAGGTATACAGGGGGCTCCGAGGGTGAGCAGTTCTTC | CASRYTGGSEGEQFF
TRBJ2-7 | NA | TRBV28 | TRBD1 | TGTGCCAGCAGTCGACAGGGTCCAGGCGAGCAGTACTTC | CASSRQGPGEQYF
TRBJ2-5 | NA | TRBV19 | NA | TGTGCCAGTAGTACCCCGGGGTTGGCCCAAGAGACCCAGTACTTC | CASSTPGLAQETQYF
TRBJ2-4 | NA | TRBV5-5 | TRBD2 | TGTGCCAGCAGCTCGGGACTAGCGGGGGGAGCCAAAAACATTCAGTACTTC | CASSSGLAGGAKNIQYF